Listed below are T cell receptor beta chains from one sample, sequenced in a study of blood T cell repertoires in COVID-19. Only in-frame clones appear in the TCRdb table, and some are missing; sequencing was by immunoSEQ multiplex PCR. The table records approximately 260,000 clones, about 86% of them present only once. Material: peripheral blood. The receptors derive from a woman aged 80 or older with acute or convalescent COVID-19. Each CDR3 is given with its conserved first and last residue. Each record gives: clone size, J gene, V gene, D gene, CDR3 protein, CDR3 DNA. A D gene is named only where the DNA matches it firmly. Only some rows state a clone size, as once, few, many or a class for expanded clones.

clone_size: NA; j_call: TRBJ2-7; v_call: TRBV12-5; d_call: TRBD1; cdr3_aa: CASGGDRAEQYF; cdr3_nt: TGTGCTAGTGGCGGGGACAGGGCCGAGCAGTACTTC
clone_size: NA; j_call: TRBJ1-2; v_call: TRBV5-1; d_call: NA; cdr3_aa: CASSDKQVPGYTF; cdr3_nt: TGCGCCAGCAGCGACAAGCAGGTCCCTGGCTACACCTTC
clone_size: NA; j_call: TRBJ1-2; v_call: TRBV3-1/TRBV3-2; d_call: NA; cdr3_aa: CASSPLTGPGSIYGYTF; cdr3_nt: TGTGCCAGCAGCCCCCTCACTGGTCCGGGTTCCATCTATGGCTACACCTTC
clone_size: NA; j_call: TRBJ2-3; v_call: TRBV6-5; d_call: NA; cdr3_aa: CASGRTLSTDTQYF; cdr3_nt: TGTGCCAGCGGGAGGACTCTTAGCACAGATACGCAGTATTTT
clone_size: NA; j_call: TRBJ1-6; v_call: TRBV3-1/TRBV3-2; d_call: NA; cdr3_aa: CASSDTPNSPLHF; cdr3_nt: TGTGCCAGCTCCGACACTCCGAATTCACCCCTCCACTTT
clone_size: NA; j_call: TRBJ1-1; v_call: TRBV5-1; d_call: NA; cdr3_aa: CASSLNFGGNTEAFF; cdr3_nt: TGCGCCAGCAGCTTAAACTTCGGGGGGAACACTGAAGCTTTCTTT
clone_size: NA; j_call: TRBJ1-1; v_call: TRBV5-1; d_call: TRBD1; cdr3_aa: CASSFGDRGSGTEAFF; cdr3_nt: TGCGCCAGCAGCTTCGGGGACAGGGGGTCGGGTACTGAAGCTTTCTTT
clone_size: NA; j_call: TRBJ1-6; v_call: TRBV5-1; d_call: TRBD1; cdr3_aa: CASSPIQGAENSPLHF; cdr3_nt: TGCGCCAGCAGCCCTATACAGGGGGCAGAGAATTCACCCCTCCACTTT
clone_size: NA; j_call: TRBJ1-2; v_call: TRBV5-4; d_call: NA; cdr3_aa: CASSLVRGNYGYTF; cdr3_nt: TGTGCCAGCAGCTTGGTGAGAGGAAACTATGGCTACACCTTC
clone_size: few; j_call: TRBJ2-1; v_call: TRBV27; d_call: TRBD2; cdr3_aa: CASSFSGGALYEQFF; cdr3_nt: TGTGCCAGCAGTTTCAGCGGGGGGGCCTTATATGAGCAGTTCTTC
clone_size: once; j_call: TRBJ1-1; v_call: TRBV4-2; d_call: TRBD1; cdr3_aa: CASSQDQGGEGFF; cdr3_nt: TGTGCCAGCAGCCAAGACCAGGGGGGCGAGGGTTTCTTT
clone_size: NA; j_call: TRBJ1-1; v_call: TRBV2; d_call: NA; cdr3_aa: CASSERGLNTEAFF; cdr3_nt: TGTGCCAGCAGTGAACGGGGGTTGAACACTGAAGCTTTCTTT
clone_size: NA; j_call: TRBJ1-2; v_call: TRBV6-1; d_call: TRBD1; cdr3_aa: CASSKGQGSTIVYGYTF; cdr3_nt: TGTGCCAGCAGTAAAGGACAGGGATCGACTATCGTCTATGGCTACACCTTC
clone_size: NA; j_call: TRBJ2-7; v_call: TRBV10-3; d_call: TRBD2; cdr3_aa: CAISAQAGASYEQYF; cdr3_nt: TGTGCCATCAGTGCCCAGGCGGGAGCCTCCTACGAGCAGTACTTC
clone_size: NA; j_call: TRBJ2-5; v_call: TRBV19; d_call: TRBD2; cdr3_aa: CASRTSGGSAQYF; cdr3_nt: TGTGCCAGTAGGACCAGCGGGGGGTCGGCCCAGTACTTC
clone_size: NA; j_call: TRBJ1-1; v_call: TRBV7-2; d_call: NA; cdr3_aa: CASSLALGGNTEAFF; cdr3_nt: TGTGCCAGCAGCTTAGCTTTGGGGGGGAACACTGAAGCTTTCTTT
clone_size: NA; j_call: TRBJ1-2; v_call: TRBV9; d_call: TRBD1; cdr3_aa: CASTMTGGDGYTF; cdr3_nt: TGTGCCAGCACCATGACAGGGGGCGATGGCTACACCTTC